Here is one T cell receptor (beta chain) with its context. Some clones are missing from TCRdb's copy, which holds only in-frame ones; the method was immunoSEQ multiplex PCR. The data contain about 84,000 clones, approximately 91% of them seen just once; the ten biggest clones take up roughly 1.9%. This sample stems from a study of cytomegalovirus exposure and HLA in healthy donors. The V and J ends lost 2 bases and 4 bases, in that order; junction bases with no gene match: 16. Germline values: CDR1 SGHTA, CDR2 FQGNSA. This CDR3 has 19 amino acids. The receptor was isolated from a young man in good health and CMV-seronegative. The V gene is TRBV7-2, the J gene TRBJ2-2; TRBD2 matches at 7 bases. The material sequenced was PBMCs. CDR3 coding DNA: TGTGCCAGCAGCTTAAATTCGTTCGGGGAGGGCCTGGGCACCGGGGAGCTGTTTTTT. Translated: CASSLNSFGEGLGTGELFF.